The present entry profiles one TCR beta chain with its context. Its antigen remains unidentified. The data belong to a study of radiotherapy plus CTLA-4 blockade in lung cancer. Points from the study as a whole: In blood, early T cell clone dynamics reportedly predicted response best, together with interferon-beta.

The table came from immunoSEQ multiplex PCR; TCRdb's copy has only in-frame clones and leaves some out. The sample includes roughly 110,000 clones, over 65% seen only once; the top ten take 2% to 2.5%. Focal radiation plus CTLA-4 blockade with ipilimumab was given to patients with chemo-refractory metastatic non-small-cell lung cancer. Germline CDR1 reads SGHRS; CDR2 reads YFSETQ. Trimming pared 3 bases from V and 4 bases from J, leaving 16 bases between. CDR3 length equals 15 residues. The chain has TRBV5-1 and TRBJ1-2; unclear D gene. The sequencing used peripheral blood, collected from a patient treated with radiotherapy plus ipilimumab. This clonotype originated in a human donor with non-small cell lung cancer that progressed on radiotherapy plus ipilimumab. Some clones in this sample may be carry-over from other donors' samples. DNA of the CDR3: TGCGCCAGCAGCTCCAACGACGGGAGAGGCTATGGCTACACCTTC. Its translation: CASSSNDGRGYGYTF.